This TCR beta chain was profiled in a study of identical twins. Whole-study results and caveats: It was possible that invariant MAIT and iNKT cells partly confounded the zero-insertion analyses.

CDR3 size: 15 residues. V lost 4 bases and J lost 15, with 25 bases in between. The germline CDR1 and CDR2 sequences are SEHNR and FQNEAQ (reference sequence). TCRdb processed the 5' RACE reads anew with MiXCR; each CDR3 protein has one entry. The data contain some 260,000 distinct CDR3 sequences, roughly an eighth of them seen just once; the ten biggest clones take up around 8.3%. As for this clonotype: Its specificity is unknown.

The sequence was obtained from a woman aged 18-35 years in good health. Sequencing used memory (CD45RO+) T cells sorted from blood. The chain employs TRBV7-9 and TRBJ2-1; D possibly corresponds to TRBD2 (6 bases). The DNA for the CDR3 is TGTGCCAGCAGCTCTACGCACGCGGCGGGGCCCCAGGGGTTCTTC. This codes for CASSSTHAAGPQGFF.